This T cell receptor (beta chain) was observed in a study of T cell responses to AZD1222 COVID-19 vaccine. General study points: Reportedly, nearly half the spike-specific TCRs target unmutated variant regions. Elevations in Spike-specific TCR breadth and depth followed administration of two AZD1222 doses. The CD4 TCRs associated with vaccination extended across spike and predominated at 160-218 and 743-854.

This clone is classed as medium-sized (0.01 to 0.1%). Antigen specificity is unknown. Deletions cut 5 bases from V and 4 bases from J, with 15 bases between. Germline V CDR1 and CDR2: SGHVS, FQNEAQ. The CDR3 is made up of 14 amino acids. The data were produced by immunoSEQ multiplex PCR, yet TCRdb's version contains in-frame clones alone and is incomplete. The sample yields roughly 99,000 clones, 92% seen once. Here the sequenced sample was peripheral blood, taken 28 days after the second AZD1222 dose. The origin of this receptor is an adult who received the AZD1222 COVID-19 vaccine. This chain joins TRBV7-8 and TRBJ2-7; no clear D. CDR3 sequence (DNA): TGTGCCAGCAGCCCCCTCGTGTCTGGGTACGAGCAGTACTTC. Its translation: CASSPLVSGYEQYF.